The T cell receptor beta chain described here comes from a study of cytomegalovirus exposure and HLA in healthy donors. Germline V gives CDR1 MDHEN, CDR2 SYDVKM. The CDR3 contains 14 residues. The ends lost 6 bases at V and 7 bases at J; junction bases unmatched: 9. Whole-study findings and limits: Most sequenced TCRs were rare (though some public TCRs occurred in many donors).

Vbeta (60) and Jbeta (13) primers were used in the PCR. Using immunoSEQ multiplex PCR, the repertoire was profiled, and TCRdb retains in-frame clones only, with some absent. Of around 180,000 clones in the sample, 79% were seen once. A word on this clone: The antigen is undetermined.

The V and J genes are TRBV28 and TRBJ1-1, with 9 bases matching TRBD1. The material sequenced was PBMCs. The clonotype originates from a woman aged 40 to 49 in good health and CMV-seronegative. The CDR3 is CASSRTGTGIEAFF. The CDR3 nucleotides are TGTGCCAGCAGCAGAACCGGGACAGGGATTGAAGCTTTCTTT.